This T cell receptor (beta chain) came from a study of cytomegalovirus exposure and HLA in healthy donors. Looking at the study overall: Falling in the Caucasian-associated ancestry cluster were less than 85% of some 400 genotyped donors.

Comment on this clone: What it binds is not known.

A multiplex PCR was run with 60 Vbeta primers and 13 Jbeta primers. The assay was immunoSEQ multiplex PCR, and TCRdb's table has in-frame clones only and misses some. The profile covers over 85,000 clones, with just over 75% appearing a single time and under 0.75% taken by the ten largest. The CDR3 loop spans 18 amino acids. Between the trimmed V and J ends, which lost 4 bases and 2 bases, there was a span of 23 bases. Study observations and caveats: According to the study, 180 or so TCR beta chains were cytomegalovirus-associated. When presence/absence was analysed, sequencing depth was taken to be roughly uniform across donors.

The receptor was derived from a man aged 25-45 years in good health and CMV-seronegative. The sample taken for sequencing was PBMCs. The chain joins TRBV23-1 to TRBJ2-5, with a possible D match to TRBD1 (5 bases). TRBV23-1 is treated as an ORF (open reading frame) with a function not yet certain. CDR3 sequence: CASSRPGSDDIVQETQYF. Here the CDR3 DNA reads TGCGCCAGCAGTCGCCCAGGGTCAGATGATATCGTTCAAGAGACCCAGTACTTC.